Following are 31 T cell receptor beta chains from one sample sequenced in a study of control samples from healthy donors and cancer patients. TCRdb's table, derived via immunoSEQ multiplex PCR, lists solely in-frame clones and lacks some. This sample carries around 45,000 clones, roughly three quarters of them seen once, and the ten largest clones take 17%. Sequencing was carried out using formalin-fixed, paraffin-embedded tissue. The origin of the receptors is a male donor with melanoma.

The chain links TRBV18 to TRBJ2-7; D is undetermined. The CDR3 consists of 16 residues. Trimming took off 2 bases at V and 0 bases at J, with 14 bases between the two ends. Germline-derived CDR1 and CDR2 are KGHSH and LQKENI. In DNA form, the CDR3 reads TGTGCCAGCTCACCAAGTTTAGGACGGCACTCCTACGAGCAGTACTTC. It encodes CASSPSLGRHSYEQYF.

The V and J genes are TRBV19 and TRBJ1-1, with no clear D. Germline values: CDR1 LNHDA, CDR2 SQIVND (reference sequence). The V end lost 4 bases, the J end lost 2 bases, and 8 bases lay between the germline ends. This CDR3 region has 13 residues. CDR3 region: CASSRNLNTEAFF. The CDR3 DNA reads TGTGCCAGTAGTAGAAACTTAAACACTGAAGCTTTCTTT.

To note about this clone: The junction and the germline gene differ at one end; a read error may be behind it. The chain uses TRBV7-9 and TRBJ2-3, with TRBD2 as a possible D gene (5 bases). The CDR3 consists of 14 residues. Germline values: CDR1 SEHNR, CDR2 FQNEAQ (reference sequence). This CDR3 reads CASSLAPAKDTQYF. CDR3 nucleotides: TGTGCCAGCAGCCTAGCCCCCGCTAAAGATACGCAGTATTTT.

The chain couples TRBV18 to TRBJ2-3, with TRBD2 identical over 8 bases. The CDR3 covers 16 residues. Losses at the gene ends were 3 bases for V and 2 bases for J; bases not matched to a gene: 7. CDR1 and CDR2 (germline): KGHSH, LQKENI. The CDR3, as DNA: TGTGCCAGCTCACCGGCGGGGGGCGTTGTCACAGATACGCAGTATTTT. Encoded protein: CASSPAGGVVTDTQYF.

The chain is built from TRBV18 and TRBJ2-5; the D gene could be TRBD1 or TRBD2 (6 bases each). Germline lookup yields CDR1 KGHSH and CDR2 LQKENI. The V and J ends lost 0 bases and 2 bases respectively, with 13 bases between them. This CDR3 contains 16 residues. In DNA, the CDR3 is TGTGCCAGCTCACCACCGGACTACAGGGCGCAAGAGACCCAGTACTTC. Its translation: CASSPPDYRAQETQYF.

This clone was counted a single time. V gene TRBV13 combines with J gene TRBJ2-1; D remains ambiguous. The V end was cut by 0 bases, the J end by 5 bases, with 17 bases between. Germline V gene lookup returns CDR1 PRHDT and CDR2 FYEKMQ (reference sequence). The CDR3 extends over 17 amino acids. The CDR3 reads CASSLGFSVRYNNEQFF. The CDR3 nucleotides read TGTGCCAGCAGCTTAGGCTTTTCGGTCCGCTATAACAATGAGCAGTTCTTC.

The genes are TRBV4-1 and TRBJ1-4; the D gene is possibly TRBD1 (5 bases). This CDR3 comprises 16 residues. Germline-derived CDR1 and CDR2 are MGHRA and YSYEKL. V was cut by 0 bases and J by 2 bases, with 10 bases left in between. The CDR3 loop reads CASSQEVGATNEKLFF. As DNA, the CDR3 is TGCGCCAGCAGCCAAGAGGTAGGGGCCACTAATGAAAAACTGTTTTTT.

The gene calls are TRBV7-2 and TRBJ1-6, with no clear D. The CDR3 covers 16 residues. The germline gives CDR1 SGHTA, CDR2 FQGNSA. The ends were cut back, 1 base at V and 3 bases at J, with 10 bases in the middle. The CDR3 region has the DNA TGTGCCAGCAGCTTAGACCCAACGGGCTATAATTCACCCCTCCACTTT. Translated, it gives CASSLDPTGYNSPLHF.

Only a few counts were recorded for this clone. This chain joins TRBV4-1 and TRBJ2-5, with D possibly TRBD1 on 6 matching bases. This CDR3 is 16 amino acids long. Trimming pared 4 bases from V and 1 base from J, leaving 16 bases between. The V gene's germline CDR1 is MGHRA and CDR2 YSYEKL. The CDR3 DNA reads TGCGCCAGCAGCCGCCTCCCGACAGGTGCCCAAGAGACCCAGTACTTC. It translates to CASSRLPTGAQETQYF.

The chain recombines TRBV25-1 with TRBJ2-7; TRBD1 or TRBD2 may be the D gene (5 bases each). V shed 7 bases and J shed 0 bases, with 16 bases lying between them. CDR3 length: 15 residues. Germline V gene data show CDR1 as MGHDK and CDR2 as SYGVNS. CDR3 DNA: TGTGCCAGCACTGCGCCCGGGACCCACTCCTACGAGCAGTACTTC. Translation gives CASTAPGTHSYEQYF.

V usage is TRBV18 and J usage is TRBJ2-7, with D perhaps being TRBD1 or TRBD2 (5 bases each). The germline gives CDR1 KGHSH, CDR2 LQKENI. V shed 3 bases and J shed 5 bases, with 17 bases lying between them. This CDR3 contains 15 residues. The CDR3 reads CASSPSVGVGNEQYF. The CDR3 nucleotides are TGTGCCAGCTCACCTTCGGTGGGGGTGGGAAACGAGCAGTACTTC.

CDR3 nucleotide sequence: TGTGCCAGCAGCTCCACAGGGGCAGATACGCAGTATTTT. Residues: CASSSTGADTQYF. The J gene is TRBJ2-3, the V gene TRBV7-9, with 7 nucleotides matching TRBD1. With 4 bases clipped from V and 4 bases from J, the junction kept 2 bases outside the gene matches. The CDR3 length is 13 residues. Looked up from germline, CDR1 is SEHNR and CDR2 is FQNEAQ (reference sequence).

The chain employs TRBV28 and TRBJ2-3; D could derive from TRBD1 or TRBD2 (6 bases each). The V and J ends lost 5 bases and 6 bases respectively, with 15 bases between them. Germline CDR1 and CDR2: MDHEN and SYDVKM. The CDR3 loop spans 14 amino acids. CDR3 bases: TGTGCCAGCAGTCCAGGGGCAGGGAGGGATACGCAGTATTTT. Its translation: CASSPGAGRDTQYF.

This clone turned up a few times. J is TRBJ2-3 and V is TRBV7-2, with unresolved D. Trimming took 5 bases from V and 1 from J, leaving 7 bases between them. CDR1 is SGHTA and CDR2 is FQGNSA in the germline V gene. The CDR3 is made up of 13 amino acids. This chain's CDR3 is CASSARRTDTQYF. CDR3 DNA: TGTGCCAGCAGCGCAAGACGCACAGATACGCAGTATTTT. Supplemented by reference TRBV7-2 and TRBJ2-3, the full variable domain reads GAGVSQSPSNKVTEKGKDVELRCDPISGHTALYWYRQSLGQGLEFLIYFQGNSAPDKSGLPSDRFSAERTGGSVSTLTIQRTQQEDSAVYLCASSARRTDTQYFGPGTRLTVL.

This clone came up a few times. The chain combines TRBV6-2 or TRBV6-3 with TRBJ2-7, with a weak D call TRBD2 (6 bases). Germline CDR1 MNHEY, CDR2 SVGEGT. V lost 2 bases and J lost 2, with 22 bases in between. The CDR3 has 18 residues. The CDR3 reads CASSYSGRTSESPYEQYF. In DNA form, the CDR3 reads TGTGCCAGCAGTTACAGTGGGAGGACCTCCGAGTCCCCCTACGAGCAGTACTTC.

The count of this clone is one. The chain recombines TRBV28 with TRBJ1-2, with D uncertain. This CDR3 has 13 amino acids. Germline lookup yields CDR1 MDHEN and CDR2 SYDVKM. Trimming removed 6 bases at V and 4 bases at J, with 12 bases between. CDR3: CASRPDRSYGYTF. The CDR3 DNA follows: TGTGCCAGCAGACCAGACCGAAGCTATGGCTACACCTTC.

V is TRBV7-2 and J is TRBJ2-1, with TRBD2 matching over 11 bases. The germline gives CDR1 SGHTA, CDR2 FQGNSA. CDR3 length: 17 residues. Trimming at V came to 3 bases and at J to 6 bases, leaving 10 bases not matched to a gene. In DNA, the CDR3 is TGTGCCAGCAGCTTTCCCGTCGCGGGACTAGCGGCCAATGAGCAGTTCTTC. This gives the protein CASSFPVAGLAANEQFF.

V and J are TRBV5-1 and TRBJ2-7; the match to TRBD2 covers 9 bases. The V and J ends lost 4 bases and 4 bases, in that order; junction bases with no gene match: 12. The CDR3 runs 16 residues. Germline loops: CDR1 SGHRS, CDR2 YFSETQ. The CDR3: CASSPQRSGRGYEQYF. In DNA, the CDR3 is TGCGCCAGCAGCCCACAGCGTAGCGGGAGAGGGTACGAGCAGTACTTC.

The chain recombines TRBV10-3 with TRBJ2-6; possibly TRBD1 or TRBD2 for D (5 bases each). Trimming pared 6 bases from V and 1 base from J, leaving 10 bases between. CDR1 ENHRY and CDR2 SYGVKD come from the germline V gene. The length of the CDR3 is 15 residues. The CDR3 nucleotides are TGTGCCATCAGCGGGACCGTGTCTGGGGCCAACGTCCTGACTTTC. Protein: CAISGTVSGANVLTF.

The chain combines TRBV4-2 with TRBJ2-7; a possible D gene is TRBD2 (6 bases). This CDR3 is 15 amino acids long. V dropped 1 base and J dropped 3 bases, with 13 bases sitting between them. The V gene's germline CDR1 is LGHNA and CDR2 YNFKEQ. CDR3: CASSQVEGPLYEQYF. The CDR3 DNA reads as TGTGCCAGCAGCCAAGTGGAGGGACCCCTCTACGAGCAGTACTTC.

The DNA for the CDR3 is TGTGCCGGGGCCTCAAGGACGGGTTACAATGAGCAGTTCTTC. Translating gives CAGASRTGYNEQFF. This sequence joins TRBV2 and TRBJ2-1; D perhaps matches TRBD1 (5 bases). The ends were cut back, 11 bases at V and 4 bases at J, with 18 bases in the middle. The CDR3 runs to 14 residues. Germline V gives CDR1 SNHLY, CDR2 FYNNEI. Full variable domain (rest looked up from reference TRBV2 and TRBJ2-1): EPEVTQTPSHQVTQMGQEVILRCVPISNHLYFYWYRQILGQKVEFLVSFYNNEISEKSEIFDDQFSVERPDGSNFTLKIRSTKLEDSAMYFCAGASRTGYNEQFFGPGTRLTVL.

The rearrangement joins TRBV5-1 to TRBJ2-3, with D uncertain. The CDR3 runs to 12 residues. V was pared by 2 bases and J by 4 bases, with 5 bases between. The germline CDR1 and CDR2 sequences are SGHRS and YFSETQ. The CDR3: CASSFYADTQYF. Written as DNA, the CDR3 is TGCGCCAGCAGCTTCTACGCAGATACGCAGTATTTT. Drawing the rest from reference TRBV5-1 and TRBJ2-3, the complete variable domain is KAGVTQTPRYLIKTRGQQVTLSCSPISGHRSVSWYQQTPGQGLQFLFEYFSETQRNKGNFPGRFSGRQFSNSRSEMNVSTLELGDSALYLCASSFYADTQYFGPGTRLTVL.

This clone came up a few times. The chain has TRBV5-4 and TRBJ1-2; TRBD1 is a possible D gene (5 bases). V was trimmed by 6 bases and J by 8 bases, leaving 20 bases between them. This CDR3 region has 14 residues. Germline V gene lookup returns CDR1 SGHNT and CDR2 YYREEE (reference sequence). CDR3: CASNHLRDQKGYTF. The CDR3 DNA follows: TGTGCCAGCAACCACCTCCGGGACCAGAAGGGCTACACCTTC.

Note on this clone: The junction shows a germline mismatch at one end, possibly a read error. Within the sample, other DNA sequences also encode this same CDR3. The CDR3 reads CASSVAPTGIPPQNEQFF. CDR3 DNA sequence: TGTGCCAGCAGCGTAGCCCCGACAGGGATCCCCCCTCAGAATGAGCAATTCTTC. The J gene is TRBJ2-1, the V gene TRBV9, with TRBD1 matching over 7 bases. The V gene's germline CDR1 is SGDLS and CDR2 YYNGEE. The CDR3 has 18 amino acids.

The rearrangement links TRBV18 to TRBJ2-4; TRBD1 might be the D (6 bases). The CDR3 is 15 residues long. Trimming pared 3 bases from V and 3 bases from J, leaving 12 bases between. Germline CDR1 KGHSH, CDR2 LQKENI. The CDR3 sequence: CASSPTGLGKNIQYF. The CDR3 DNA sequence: TGTGCCAGCTCACCGACAGGATTGGGCAAAAACATTCAGTACTTC.

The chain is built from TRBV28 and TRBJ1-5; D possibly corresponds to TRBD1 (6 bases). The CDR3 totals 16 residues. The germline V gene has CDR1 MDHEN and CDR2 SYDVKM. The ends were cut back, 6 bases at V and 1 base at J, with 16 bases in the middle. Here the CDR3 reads CASSFVGRGSNQPQHF. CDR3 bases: TGTGCCAGCAGCTTCGTAGGCAGGGGAAGCAATCAGCCCCAGCATTTT.

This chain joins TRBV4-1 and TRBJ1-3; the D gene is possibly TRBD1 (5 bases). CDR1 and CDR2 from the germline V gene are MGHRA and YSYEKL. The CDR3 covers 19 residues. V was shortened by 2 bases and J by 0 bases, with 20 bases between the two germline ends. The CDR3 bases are TGCGCCAGCAGCCAAAATCCGAGCCAGGGTTCGAGCTCTGGAAACACCATATATTTT. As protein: CASSQNPSQGSSSGNTIYF.

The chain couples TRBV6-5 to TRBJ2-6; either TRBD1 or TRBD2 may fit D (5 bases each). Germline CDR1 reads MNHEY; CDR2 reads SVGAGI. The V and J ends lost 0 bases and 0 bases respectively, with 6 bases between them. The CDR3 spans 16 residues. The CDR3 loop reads CASSYSGVSGANVLTF. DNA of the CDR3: TGTGCCAGCAGTTACTCGGGGGTCTCTGGGGCCAACGTCCTGACTTTC.

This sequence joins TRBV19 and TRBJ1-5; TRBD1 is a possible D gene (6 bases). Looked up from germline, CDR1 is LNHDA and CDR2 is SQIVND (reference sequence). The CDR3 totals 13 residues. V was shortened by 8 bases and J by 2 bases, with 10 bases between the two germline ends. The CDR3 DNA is TGTGCCAGTGGCGGACAGCGCAATCAGCCCCAGCATTTT. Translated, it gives CASGGQRNQPQHF.

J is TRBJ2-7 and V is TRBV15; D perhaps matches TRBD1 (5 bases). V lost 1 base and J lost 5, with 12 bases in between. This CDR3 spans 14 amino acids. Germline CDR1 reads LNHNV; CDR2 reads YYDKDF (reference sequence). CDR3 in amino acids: CATSRVQGPHEQYF. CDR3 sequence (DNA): TGTGCCACCAGCAGAGTTCAGGGCCCCCACGAGCAGTACTTC.

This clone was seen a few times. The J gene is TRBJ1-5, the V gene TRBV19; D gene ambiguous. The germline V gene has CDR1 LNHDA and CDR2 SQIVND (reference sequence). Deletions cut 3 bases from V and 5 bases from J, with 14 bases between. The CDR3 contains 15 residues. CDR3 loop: CASSMELRGYQPQHF. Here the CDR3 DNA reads TGTGCCAGTAGTATGGAATTGAGAGGATATCAGCCCCAGCATTTT.